This is a list of T cell receptor beta chains from one sample in a study of cytomegalovirus exposure and HLA in healthy donors. Method: immunoSEQ multiplex PCR; TCRdb's copy keeps in-frame clones and lacks some. This sample yields around 150,000 clones, of which 65% to 85% are seen a single time; around 6.6% belongs to the top ten. Source material: PBMCs. The receptors were sampled from a male donor in good health and CMV-seropositive. CDR3s include the opening cysteine and the closing phenylalanine or tryptophan. A D gene is named only where the DNA matches it firmly. Clone size appears in some rows only: once, few, many, or a class for an expanded clone.

- TRBD1 TRBJ2-1 TRBV27 CASSPPGQRHNEQFF TGTGCCAGCAGTCCTCCGGGACAGCGTCACAATGAGCAGTTCTTC
- - TRBJ2-1 TRBV15 CATSRDPYNEQFF TGTGCCACCAGCAGAGATCCATACAATGAGCAGTTCTTC
- TRBD1 TRBJ1-2 TRBV6-5 CATRGTEPFYGYTF TGTGCCACCAGAGGGACAGAACCTTTCTATGGCTACACCTTC
- - TRBJ2-4 TRBV19 CASTAFVGGPNIQYF TGTGCCAGTACCGCTTTCGTTGGCGGGCCAAACATTCAGTACTTC
- TRBD2 TRBJ2-7 TRBV4-2 CASSQVPSGRKSSYEQYF TGTGCCAGCAGCCAAGTGCCTAGCGGGAGGAAGAGCTCCTACGAGCAGTACTTC
few TRBD1 TRBJ2-7 TRBV6-6 CASSKQGAGYEQYF TGTGCCAGCAGTAAACAGGGGGCCGGCTACGAGCAGTACTTC
few TRBD1 TRBJ1-4 TRBV5-6 CASSFRTGGRKLFF TGTGCCAGCAGCTTCCGGACAGGGGGCCGAAAACTGTTTTTT
- TRBD2 TRBJ2-7 TRBV5-1 CASSLASSGRNSYEQYF TGCGCCAGCAGCTTGGCGTCTAGCGGGAGAAACTCCTACGAGCAGTACTTC
few - TRBJ2-2 TRBV30 CAWSVRLGKMSGELFF TGTGCCTGGAGTGTACGACTAGGAAAAATGAGTGGGGAGCTGTTTTTT
- - TRBJ1-2 TRBV30 CAWTGGRVGYTF TGTGCCTGGACGGGGGGGAGAGTTGGCTACACCTTC
- - TRBJ2-7 TRBV6-1 CASSDRTVTYEQYF TGTGCCAGCAGTGATAGGACAGTTACCTACGAGCAGTACTTC
few - TRBJ1-6 TRBV30 CAWSDGGGSPLHF TGTGCCTGGAGTGACGGCGGAGGTTCACCCCTCCACTTT
- TRBD1 TRBJ1-6 TRBV6-1 CASSMGQGGSPLHF TGTGCCAGCAGTATGGGACAGGGAGGTTCTCCCCTCCACTTT
few - TRBJ2-3 TRBV11-2 CASSLWEGTDTQYF TGTGCCAGCAGCTTATGGGAGGGCACAGATACGCAGTATTTT
- TRBD1 TRBJ1-6 TRBV5-1 CASSSDRGNSPLHF TGCGCCAGCAGCTCCGACAGGGGAAATTCACCCCTCCACTTT
- - TRBJ1-5 TRBV10-3 CAISLGTSGQPQHF TGTGCCATCAGCCTCGGGACTTCCGGTCAGCCCCAGCATTTT
- TRBD1 TRBJ2-7 TRBV5-6 CASQDRRGQYF TGTGCCAGCCAGGACAGGCGAGGGCAGTACTTC
- - TRBJ2-1 TRBV29-1 CSVETEVFSYNEQFF TGCAGCGTTGAGACGGAGGTGTTCTCCTACAATGAGCAGTTCTTC
- - TRBJ1-1 TRBV28 CASRGGGTEAFF TGTGCCAGCCGAGGCGGGGGCACTGAAGCTTTCTTT
- TRBD1 TRBJ2-7 TRBV5-6 CASRETGTGFSYEQYF TGTGCCAGCAGAGAAACCGGGACAGGGTTCTCCTACGAGCAGTACTTC
- TRBD2 TRBJ2-7 TRBV29-1 CSVGRGEEQYF TGCAGCGTGGGGCGGGGGGAAGAGCAGTACTTC
- TRBD2 TRBJ2-1 TRBV9 CASSVAGLVTYNEQFF TGTGCCAGCAGCGTGGCGGGACTAGTCACCTACAATGAGCAGTTCTTC
- - TRBJ1-1 TRBV29-1 CSGSGAVDTEAFF TGCAGCGGGAGCGGGGCAGTGGACACTGAAGCTTTCTTT
once TRBD2 TRBJ2-2 TRBV7-2 CASSLAGGRRTGELFF TGTGCCAGCAGCCTAGCGGGGGGGCGTCGCACCGGGGAGCTGTTTTTT
- - TRBJ1-1 TRBV30 CAWSVGVDTEAFF TGTGCCTGGAGTGTAGGGGTGGACACTGAAGCTTTCTTT
- TRBD1 TRBJ2-5 TRBV9 CASSVNRGGTGGGETQYF TGTGCCAGCAGCGTAAATCGAGGGGGTACAGGGGGCGGGGAGACCCAGTACTTC
few TRBD2 TRBJ2-5 TRBV10-3 CAITSGTSGIQETQYF TGTGCCATCACCTCCGGGACTAGCGGGATCCAAGAGACCCAGTACTTC
- TRBD1 TRBJ2-7 TRBV27 CASSLGLGQGGYEQYF TGTGCCAGCAGTTTGGGACTGGGACAGGGGGGGTACGAGCAGTACTTC
- TRBD2 TRBJ2-5 TRBV5-1 CASSPGLAEETQYF TGCGCCAGCAGCCCGGGACTAGCGGAAGAGACCCAGTACTTC
- TRBD1 TRBJ1-2 TRBV15 CATSRVPGQGYGGYTF TGTGCCACCAGCAGAGTTCCGGGACAGGGTTATGGTGGCTACACCTTC
once TRBD2 TRBJ2-5 TRBV5-1 CASSSGRGEPETQYF TGCGCCAGCAGCTCCGGGAGGGGGGAGCCAGAGACCCAGTACTTC
- - TRBJ2-5 TRBV5-1 CASSLGGNQETQYF TGCGCCAGCAGCTTGGGCGGTAACCAAGAGACCCAGTACTTC
- TRBD1 TRBJ2-2 TRBV2 CASSLTGGAGTGELFF TGTGCCAGCAGTTTGACAGGGGGCGCAGGGACCGGGGAGCTGTTTTTT
once TRBD2 TRBJ2-1 TRBV30 CAWSKREGLGEQFF TGTGCCTGGAGTAAACGGGAGGGACTAGGGGAGCAGTTCTTC
- - TRBJ1-1 TRBV6-1 CASTLGMTNTEAFF TGTGCCAGCACCCTGGGCATGACCAACACTGAAGCTTTCTTT
- TRBD1 TRBJ1-6 TRBV10-3 CATSSPGQGNSPLHF TGTGCCACCTCATCACCTGGACAGGGGAATTCACCCCTCCACTTT
- TRBD1 TRBJ2-7 TRBV29-1 CSVGGTGPPYEQYF TGCAGCGTTGGGGGGACAGGGCCCCCCTACGAGCAGTACTTC
- TRBD2 TRBJ2-7 TRBV6-5 CASSYSVSGSTHEQYF TGTGCCAGCAGTTACTCTGTGAGCGGGAGTACCCACGAGCAGTACTTC
- TRBD2 TRBJ2-3 TRBV18 CASSPLPAGEGDTQYF TGTGCCAGCTCACCTCTGCCCGCGGGAGAAGGAGATACGCAGTATTTT
- TRBD1 TRBJ2-7 TRBV29-1 CSAFGPQGDEQYF TGCAGCGCCTTTGGACCGCAGGGGGACGAGCAGTACTTC
- TRBD1 TRBJ2-5 TRBV7-3 CASSQTGGPGETQYF TGTGCCAGCAGCCAAACAGGGGGCCCTGGGGAGACCCAGTACTTC
- TRBD1 TRBJ1-6 TRBV15 CATSRDYRGDSPLHF TGTGCCACCAGCAGAGACTACAGGGGTGATTCACCCCTCCACTTT
- TRBD2 TRBJ2-7 TRBV7-9 CASSRLAVVYEQYF TGTGCCAGCAGCCGACTAGCGGTCGTCTACGAGCAGTACTTC
- - TRBJ1-6 TRBV5-4 CASSLGQLDNSPLHF TGTGCCAGCAGCTTGGGTCAGCTAGATAATTCACCCCTCCACTTT
- TRBD1 TRBJ1-6 TRBV27 CASSPPDRALHF TGTGCCAGCAGTCCCCCGGACAGGGCCCTCCACTTT
once - TRBJ2-5 TRBV15 CATSWGEETQYF TGTGCCACCAGCTGGGGGGAAGAGACCCAGTACTTC
- TRBD2 TRBJ2-3 TRBV19 CASSILAGATDTQYF TGTGCCAGTAGTATCCTAGCGGGAGCTACAGATACGCAGTATTTT
few TRBD1 TRBJ2-1 TRBV28 CASSLTGTGTNEQFF TGTGCCAGCAGTTTAACGGGGACAGGGACCAATGAGCAGTTCTTC
- TRBD2 TRBJ2-1 TRBV10-3 CAISETGLAGGNEQFF TGTGCCATCAGTGAGACTGGACTAGCGGGAGGGAATGAGCAGTTCTTC
- TRBD2 TRBJ2-1 TRBV11-2 CASSLLAGNNEQFF TGTGCCAGCAGCTTGCTAGCGGGTAACAATGAGCAGTTCTTC
- - TRBJ1-4 TRBV7-9 CASSRSDFPTNEKLFF TGTGCCAGCAGTCGGTCGGACTTTCCAACTAATGAAAAACTGTTTTTT
once TRBD1 TRBJ2-7 TRBV19 CASSLKEDRAYYEQYF TGTGCCAGTAGCTTAAAAGAGGACAGGGCTTACTACGAGCAGTACTTC
- TRBD1 TRBJ1-1 TRBV7-9 CASSGKGQEAFF TGTGCCAGCAGCGGCAAGGGACAGGAAGCTTTCTTT